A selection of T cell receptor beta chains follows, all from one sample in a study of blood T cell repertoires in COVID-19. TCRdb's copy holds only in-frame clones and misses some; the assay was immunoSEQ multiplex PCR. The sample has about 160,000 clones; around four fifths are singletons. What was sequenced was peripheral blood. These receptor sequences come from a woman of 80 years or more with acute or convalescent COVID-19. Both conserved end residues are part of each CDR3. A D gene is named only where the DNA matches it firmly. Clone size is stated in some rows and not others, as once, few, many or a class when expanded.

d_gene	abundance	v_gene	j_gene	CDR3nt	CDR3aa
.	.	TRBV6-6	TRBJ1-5	TGTGCCAGCAGTTCGGGGGATCAGCCCCAGCATTTT	CASSSGDQPQHF
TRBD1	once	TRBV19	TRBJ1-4	TGTGCCAGTACCAGACCGTTGGGACAGGGGGGAACTAATGAAAAACTGTTTTTT	CASTRPLGQGGTNEKLFF
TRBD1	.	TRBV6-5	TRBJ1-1	TGTGCCAGCACCCGGACAGGGACCCTCACGCGGGCTTTCTTT	CASTRTGTLTRAFF
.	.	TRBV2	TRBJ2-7	TGTGCCAGCAGTCTCGACTCACAATACGAGCAGTACTTC	CASSLDSQYEQYF
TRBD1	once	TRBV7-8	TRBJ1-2	TGTGCCAGCAGCTTACTGGGACAGGGACTAGACTATGGCTACACCTTC	CASSLLGQGLDYGYTF
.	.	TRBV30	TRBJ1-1	TGTGCCTGGGGCCCAGGGATGAACACTGAAGCTTTCTTT	CAWGPGMNTEAFF
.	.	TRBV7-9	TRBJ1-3	TGTGCCAGCAGCCAAAGTGGGGGGTTCTCTGGAAACACCATATATTTT	CASSQSGGFSGNTIYF
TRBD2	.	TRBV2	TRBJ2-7	TGTGCCAGCAGTGACCAACTAGCGGGTCAGAACGAGCAGTACTTC	CASSDQLAGQNEQYF
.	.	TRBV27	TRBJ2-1	TGTGCCAGCAGCCTTACAGGGAGCTCCTACAATGAGCAGTTCTTC	CASSLTGSSYNEQFF
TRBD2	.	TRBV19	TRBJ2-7	TGTGCCAGTAGTATCTCGGCTAGCGGAAGCTACGAGCAGTACTTC	CASSISASGSYEQYF
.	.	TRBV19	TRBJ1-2	TGTGCCAGTAGCACAGGGTCCTCCTATGGCTACACCTTC	CASSTGSSYGYTF
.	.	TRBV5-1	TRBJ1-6	TGCGCCAGCAGCCCCGCGGGAGGATCTAATTCACCCCTCCACTTT	CASSPAGGSNSPLHF
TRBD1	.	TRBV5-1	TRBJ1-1	TGCGCCAGCAGCTTGGTTCAGGGGGCTGGCACTGAAGCTTTCTTT	CASSLVQGAGTEAFF
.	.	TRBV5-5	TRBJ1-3	TGTGCCAGCAGCTTGGAGGGAGGCTCTGGAAACACCATATATTTT	CASSLEGGSGNTIYF
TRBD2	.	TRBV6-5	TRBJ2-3	TGTGCCAGCAGAGGACTAGCGGGAGTTGCAGATACGCAGTATTTT	CASRGLAGVADTQYF
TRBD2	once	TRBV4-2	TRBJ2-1	TGTGCCAGCAGCCAAGGCGGACTAGCGGTCTTCTCCTACAATGAGCAGTTCTTC	CASSQGGLAVFSYNEQFF
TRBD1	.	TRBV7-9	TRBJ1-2	TGTGCCAGCAGCCCCCTATCACAGGGGGAGGGCTATGGCTACACCTTC	CASSPLSQGEGYGYTF
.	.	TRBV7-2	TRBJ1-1	TGTGCCAGCAGCTTAGTAGCTGAAGCTTTCTTT	CASSLVAEAFF
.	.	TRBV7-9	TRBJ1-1	TGTGCCAGCAGCCTAGGGATCGCAGGGCTTGGGAACACTGAAGCTTTCTTT	CASSLGIAGLGNTEAFF
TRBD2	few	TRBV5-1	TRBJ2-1	TGCGCCAGCACGCGGGGGACTAGCGGGAGCGATGAGCAGTTCTTC	CASTRGTSGSDEQFF
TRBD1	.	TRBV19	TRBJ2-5	TGTGCCAGTAGTATAGCCGCTGTACCGGGACAGCTCCAAGAGACCCAGTACTTC	CASSIAAVPGQLQETQYF
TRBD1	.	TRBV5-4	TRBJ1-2	TGTGCCAGCAGCCCCACAGGGGGCTATGGCTACACCTTC	CASSPTGGYGYTF
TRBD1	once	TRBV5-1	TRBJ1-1	TGCGCCAGCGGGGGACAGGGGGTAGGGACTGAAGCTTTCTTT	CASGGQGVGTEAFF
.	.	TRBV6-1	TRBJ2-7	TGTGCCAGCAGTGAAGTGAGTTCCAGGTCCTCCTACGAGCAGTACTTC	CASSEVSSRSSYEQYF
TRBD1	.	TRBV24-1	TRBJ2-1	TGTGCCACCAGTGATCCGGGACAGGGGGCTGGTGAGCAGTTCTTC	CATSDPGQGAGEQFF
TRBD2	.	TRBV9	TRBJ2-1	TGTGCCAGCAGCGTAGTGACTAGCGGGGGCAATGAGCAGTTCTTC	CASSVVTSGGNEQFF
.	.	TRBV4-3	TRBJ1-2	TGCGCCAGCAGCCAAGTTCTAAGTTTCCATGGCTACACCTTC	CASSQVLSFHGYTF
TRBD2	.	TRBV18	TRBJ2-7	TGTGCCAGCTCACCAAGCGGGGGTCCCTCCTACGAGCAGTACTTC	CASSPSGGPSYEQYF
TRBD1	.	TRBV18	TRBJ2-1	TGTGCCAGCTCACCACCTGGGACAGGGTGGGCCGCCGGTCAGTTCTTC	CASSPPGTGWAAGQFF
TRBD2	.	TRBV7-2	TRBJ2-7	TGTGCCAGCAGCTACCTAGCGGGAGGGCCGGAGCAGTACTTC	CASSYLAGGPEQYF
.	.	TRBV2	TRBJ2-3	TGTGCCAGCCCTCCGGCGGGTAGCTCTAGCACAGATACGCAGTATTTT	CASPPAGSSSTDTQYF
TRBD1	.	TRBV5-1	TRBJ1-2	TGCGCCAGCAGATTGGTAGGACAGGGGCCCTATGGCTACACCTTC	CASRLVGQGPYGYTF
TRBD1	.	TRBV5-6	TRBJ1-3	TGTGCCAGCAGCTTGAGTCAAGAGGGGGCGAGTGGAAACACCATATATTTT	CASSLSQEGASGNTIYF
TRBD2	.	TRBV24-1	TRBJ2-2	TGTGCCACCTCGACTAGCGGAAACACCGGGGAGCTGTTTTTT	CATSTSGNTGELFF
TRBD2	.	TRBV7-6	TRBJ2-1	TGTGCCAGCAGTCCTAGCGGGAGCTGGAACAATGAGCAGTTCTTC	CASSPSGSWNNEQFF
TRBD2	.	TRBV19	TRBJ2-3	TGTGCCAGTATGGGGACTAGCTCTCGCACAGATACGCAGTATTTT	CASMGTSSRTDTQYF